The TCR beta chain under discussion was sequenced for a study of cytomegalovirus exposure and HLA in healthy donors. Unmatched junction bases numbered 9, after V lost 3 bases and J lost 0 bases. CDR3 size: 16 residues. Germline V CDR1 and CDR2: SGHTS, YDEGEE. Vbeta (60) and Jbeta (13) primers were used in the PCR. The data were produced by immunoSEQ multiplex PCR, yet TCRdb's version contains in-frame clones alone and is incomplete. The data hold approximately 300,000 clones, with 84% observed a single time. As for this clone: Its antigen is unidentified.

General study results and limits: More clonal expansion characterized HLA-associated TCR beta chains than equally common others in a later analysis. It was in a later analysis that TCR association rates were seen to vary by HLA locus, highest for DRB1 and lowest for HLA-C.

This TCR derives from a woman aged 35 to 49 in good health and CMV-seropositive. Source material: PBMCs. This sequence joins TRBV5-8 and TRBJ2-7, with 7 bases that match TRBD1. This CDR3 is CASSSQRTGPSYEQYF. CDR3 sequence (DNA): TGTGCCAGCAGCTCGCAGCGGACAGGACCCTCCTACGAGCAGTACTTC. Full variable domain (remainder filled in from reference TRBV5-8 and TRBJ2-7): EAGVTQSPTHLIKTRGQQATLRCSPISGHTSVYWYQQALGLGLQFLLWYDEGEERNRGNFPPRFSGRQFPNYSSELNVNALELEDSALYLCASSSQRTGPSYEQYFGPGTRLTVT.